This TCR beta chain stems from a study of blood T cell repertoires in COVID-19. Study context: Some COVID-19 samples were acute and others convalescent; all came from the United States, Italy and Spain. Sources were T cells, B-cell-depleted T cells, or PBMCs; the material itself was cDNA or gDNA.

Profiling relied on immunoSEQ multiplex PCR, and the TCRdb table lists in-frame clones only, not all of them. The table has about 320,000 clones, roughly 90% seen once; the top ten hold 3.9%. Germline V gene data show CDR1 as LNHDA and CDR2 as SQIVND (reference sequence). CDR3 length: 15 amino acids. With 4 bases clipped from V and 0 bases from J, the junction kept 2 bases outside the gene matches. The V call is TRBV19, the J call TRBJ2-1; 8 nucleotides match TRBD1. This receptor was identified in a woman between 25 and 40 years old who had been exposed to COVID-19. What was sequenced was PBMCs or T cells enriched from blood (not recorded which). CDR3 sequence (DNA): TGTGCCAGTAGTACAGGGGGCCGCTCCTACAATGAGCAGTTCTTC. Encoded protein: CASSTGGRSYNEQFF.